Following are 14 T cell receptor beta chains from one sample sequenced in a study of regulatory T cells in long-lasting Graves disease. Arm-PCR of CDR3 regions and iRepertoire HTBI primers were the basis on which TCR beta libraries were built. TCRdb re-analysed the multiplex PCR reads in MiXCR, keeping a single row per CDR3 protein. This sample carries under 800,000 distinct CDR3 sequences, approximately 15% of them seen once, and the ten largest clones take under 20%. Time point defined: newly diagnosed GD, antithyroid drugs for less than 3 months. The authors made the TCR library using RNA they extracted from PBMCs. The sample was also linked to a second study, of T cells in Graves' hyperthyroidism and ophthalmopathy.

Specimen: peripheral blood mononuclear cells (PBMCs), collected at new diagnosis, from a patient treated with antithyroid drugs. The receptors derive from a woman younger than 45 with Graves disease.

The chain carries TRBV30 and TRBJ2-3; D is perhaps TRBD2 (5 bases). This CDR3 is 17 amino acids long. The germline V gene encodes CDR1 GTSNPN and CDR2 SVGIG (reference sequence). V was shortened by 4 bases and J by 0 bases, with 20 bases between the two germline ends. The CDR3 bases are TGTGCCTGGACGAGGAGATTGCGGGCATCTAGCACAGATACGCAGTATTTT. The encoded protein is CAWTRRLRASSTDTQYF.

With respect to this clonotype: Its ends do not fully match the called genes, so a read error is possible. The V gene is TRBV6-1, the J gene TRBJ1-1, with a tentative D call TRBD1 (5 bases). The length of the CDR3 is 15 residues. Germline V gene sequence: CDR1 MNHNS, CDR2 SASEGT. In DNA, the CDR3 is TGTGCCAGCAGCGAAGCTGGAACCGGGGCATCAAAAGCTTTCTTT. Residues: CASSEAGTGASKAFF.

This clonotype was detected a few times. The rearrangement links TRBV19 to TRBJ2-3; 10 nucleotides align to TRBD2. This CDR3 spans 17 amino acids. Per the germline V gene, CDR1 is LNHDA and CDR2 is SQIVND (reference sequence). Unmatched junction bases numbered 15, after V lost 7 bases and J lost 5 bases. CDR3 residues: CASKSPTSGRPGDTQYF. The CDR3 nucleotides are TGTGCCAGTAAATCACCGACTAGCGGGCGCCCGGGAGATACGCAGTATTTT. The whole variable domain, filled in from reference TRBV19 and TRBJ2-3, reads DGGITQSPKYLFRKEGQNVTLSCEQNLNHDAMYWYRQDPGQGLRLIYYSQIVNDFQKGDIAEGYSVSREKKESFPLTVTSAQKNPTAFYLCASKSPTSGRPGDTQYFGPGTRLTVL.

This clonotype was picked up a small number of times. J is TRBJ2-1 and V is TRBV19, with 8 bases that match TRBD1. Germline values: CDR1 LNHDA, CDR2 SQIVND (reference sequence). With V trimmed by 6 bases and J by 0 bases, 4 bases remained unmatched. This CDR3 has 15 residues. CDR3 amino acids: CASRRTGSSYNEQFF. For the CDR3, the DNA is TGTGCCAGTAGGAGGACAGGGAGCTCCTACAATGAGCAGTTCTTC. Full variable domain (remainder filled in from reference TRBV19 and TRBJ2-1): DGGITQSPKYLFRKEGQNVTLSCEQNLNHDAMYWYRQDPGQGLRLIYYSQIVNDFQKGDIAEGYSVSREKKESFPLTVTSAQKNPTAFYLCASRRTGSSYNEQFFGPGTRLTVL.

This clonotype was observed many times. CDR3 region: CASGLGGPLRRNEQFF. CDR3 DNA sequence: TGTGCTAGTGGTTTGGGGGGACCCCTCAGGCGCAATGAGCAGTTCTTC. V is TRBV12-5 and J is TRBJ2-1; possibly TRBD1 or TRBD2 for D (5 bases each). V was trimmed by 1 base and J by 6 bases, leaving 16 bases between them. The CDR3 has 16 residues. Per germline, CDR1 LGHNT and CDR2 FRNRAP. Combining the CDR3 with reference TRBV12-5 and TRBJ2-1 gives the whole variable domain DARVTQTPRHKVTEMGQEVTMRCQPILGHNTVFWYRQTMMQGLELLAYFRNRAPLDDSGMPKDRFSAEMPDATLATLKIQPSEPRDSAVYFCASGLGGPLRRNEQFFGPGTRLTVL.

This clonotype turned up a few times. The CDR3: CASSVEGRYGGYTF. For the CDR3, the DNA is TGTGCCAGCAGCGTAGAAGGACGCTATGGTGGCTACACCTTC. The rearrangement links TRBV9 to TRBJ1-2; D unresolved. The CDR3 has 14 amino acids. Trimming cost V 0 bases and J 7 bases, with 13 bases left between them. Germline CDR1 reads SGDLS; CDR2 reads YYNGEE.

In this sample, this clonotype turned up many times. The chain is built from TRBV3-1 and TRBJ1-2; D call uncertain. The ends were cut back, 4 bases at V and 6 bases at J, with 15 bases in the middle. This CDR3 has 14 amino acids. The germline CDR1 and CDR2 sequences are LGHDT and YNNKEL (reference sequence). Here the CDR3 reads CASSRSASLDGYTF. The CDR3 DNA reads TGTGCCAGCAGCCGCTCGGCTTCTCTGGATGGCTACACCTTC.

The chain couples TRBV20-1 to TRBJ2-7, with 11 bases fitting TRBD2. V shed 0 bases and J 6 bases; nucleotides not matched to a gene: 4. Germline lookup yields CDR1 DFQATT and CDR2 SNEGSKA (reference sequence). The CDR3 spans 14 residues. CDR3 DNA: TGCAGTGCTAGAGATGGGCTAGCGGGAGGCGAGCAGTACTTC. Translating it yields CSARDGLAGGEQYF.

The genes are TRBV20-1 and TRBJ2-7, with D uncertain. V lost 0 bases, J lost 5 bases, and 17 bases lay in between. This CDR3 spans 15 amino acids. In germline, CDR1 is DFQATT, CDR2 SNEGSKA (reference sequence). This CDR3 reads CSARDGLKATHEQYF. CDR3 DNA: TGCAGTGCTAGAGATGGCCTTAAGGCGACCCACGAGCAGTACTTC.

The table lists this clonotype with many counts. The chain combines TRBV6-1 with TRBJ2-6, with D tentatively TRBD2 (5 bases). Trimming cost V 4 bases and J 0 bases, with 13 bases left between them. This CDR3 is built from 17 residues. Per the germline V gene, CDR1 is MNHNS and CDR2 is SASEGT. DNA of the CDR3: TGTGCCAGCAGTGGCGGGTTCAGGTACTCTGGGGCCAACGTCCTGACTTTC. Amino acids: CASSGGFRYSGANVLTF.

Ten or more counts support this clonotype. The chain carries TRBV7-4 and TRBJ2-1, with D perhaps matching TRBD2 (6 bases). CDR1 is SGHVT, CDR2 SQSDAQ, per germline. V was clipped by 1 base and J by 4 bases, with 14 bases between them. The CDR3 has 16 residues. CDR3 protein: CASSLGRENRYNEQFF. Written as DNA, the CDR3 is TGTGCCAGCAGCTTAGGTCGGGAGAATCGGTACAATGAGCAGTTCTTC.

This sequence joins TRBV30 and TRBJ1-1; D is ambiguous. The germline gives CDR1 GTSNPN, CDR2 SVGIG (reference sequence). CDR3 length: 15 residues. Between the trimmed V and J ends, which lost 2 bases and 3 bases, there was a span of 16 bases. In DNA form, the CDR3 reads TGTGCCTGGAGTCCCCGACCGCAGGCTCACACTGAAGCTTTCTTT. This encodes CAWSPRPQAHTEAFF.

This chain joins TRBV28 and TRBJ2-2, with TRBD1 identical over 9 bases. The CDR3 runs 13 residues. V was clipped by 10 bases and J by 4 bases; unmatched bases: 4. Germline loops: CDR1 MDHEN, CDR2 SYDVKM. The CDR3 loop is CATTTGGTGELFF. The CDR3 region has the DNA TGTGCCACGACGACAGGGGGCACCGGGGAGCTGTTTTTT. Complete variable domain (other parts from reference TRBV28 and TRBJ2-2): DVKVTQSSRYLVKRTGEKVFLECVQDMDHENMFWYRQDPGLGLRLIYFSYDVKMKEKGDIPEGYSVSREKKERFSLILESASTNQTSMYLCATTTGGTGELFFGEGSRLTVL.

This chain joins TRBV4-1 and TRBJ2-7; 7 bases line up with TRBD1. Losses at the gene ends were 1 base for V and 3 bases for J; bases not matched to a gene: 6. The CDR3 has 15 residues. Germline V lookup: CDR1 MGHRA, CDR2 YSYEKL. The CDR3 sequence is CASSQGTGLNYEQYF. The CDR3 nucleotides read TGCGCCAGCAGCCAAGGGACAGGTTTAAACTACGAGCAGTACTTC.